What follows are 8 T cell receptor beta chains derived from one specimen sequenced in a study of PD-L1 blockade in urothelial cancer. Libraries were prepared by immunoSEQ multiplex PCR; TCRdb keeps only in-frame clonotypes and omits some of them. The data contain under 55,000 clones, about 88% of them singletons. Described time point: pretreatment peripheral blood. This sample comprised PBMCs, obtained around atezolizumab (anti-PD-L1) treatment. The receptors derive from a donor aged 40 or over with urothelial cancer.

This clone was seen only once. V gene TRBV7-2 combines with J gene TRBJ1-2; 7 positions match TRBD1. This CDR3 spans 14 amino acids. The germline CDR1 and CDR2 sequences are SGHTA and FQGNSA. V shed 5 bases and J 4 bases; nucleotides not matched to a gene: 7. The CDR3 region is CASSRRDSTYGYTF. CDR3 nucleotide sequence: TGTGCCAGCAGCAGAAGGGACAGCACCTATGGCTACACCTTC. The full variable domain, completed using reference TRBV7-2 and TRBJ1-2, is GAGVSQSPSNKVTEKGKDVELRCDPISGHTALYWYRQSLGQGLEFLIYFQGNSAPDKSGLPSDRFSAERTGGSVSTLTIQRTQQEDSAVYLCASSRRDSTYGYTFGSGTRLTVV.

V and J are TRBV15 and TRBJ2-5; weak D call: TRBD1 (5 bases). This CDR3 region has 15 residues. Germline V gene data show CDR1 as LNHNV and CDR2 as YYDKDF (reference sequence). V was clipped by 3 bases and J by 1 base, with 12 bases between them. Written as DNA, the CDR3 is TGTGCCACCAGCAGCGAGGACAAGGCCCAAGAGACCCAGTACTTC. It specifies CATSSEDKAQETQYF.

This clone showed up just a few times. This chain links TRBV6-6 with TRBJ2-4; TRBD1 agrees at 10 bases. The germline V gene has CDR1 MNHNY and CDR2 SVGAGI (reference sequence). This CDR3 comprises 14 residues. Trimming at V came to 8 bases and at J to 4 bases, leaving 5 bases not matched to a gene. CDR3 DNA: TGTGCCAGCTGGGGACAGGGGAAAAAAAACATTCAGTACTTC. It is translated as CASWGQGKKNIQYF.

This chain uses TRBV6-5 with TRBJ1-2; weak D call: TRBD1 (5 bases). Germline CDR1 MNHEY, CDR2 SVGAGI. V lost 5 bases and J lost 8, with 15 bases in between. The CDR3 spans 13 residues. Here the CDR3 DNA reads TGTGCCAGCAGTGGGGGACTTTCAGGGGGCTACACCTTC. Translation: CASSGGLSGGYTF.

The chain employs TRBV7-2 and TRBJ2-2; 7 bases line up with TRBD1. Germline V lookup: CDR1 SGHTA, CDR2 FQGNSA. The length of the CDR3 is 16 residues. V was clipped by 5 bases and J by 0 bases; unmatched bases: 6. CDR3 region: CASSQGGPANTGELFF. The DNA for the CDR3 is TGTGCCAGCAGCCAAGGGGGCCCAGCGAACACCGGGGAGCTGTTTTTT. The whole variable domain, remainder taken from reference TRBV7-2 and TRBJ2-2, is GAGVSQSPSNKVTEKGKDVELRCDPISGHTALYWYRQSLGQGLEFLIYFQGNSAPDKSGLPSDRFSAERTGGSVSTLTIQRTQQEDSAVYLCASSQGGPANTGELFFGEGSRLTVL.

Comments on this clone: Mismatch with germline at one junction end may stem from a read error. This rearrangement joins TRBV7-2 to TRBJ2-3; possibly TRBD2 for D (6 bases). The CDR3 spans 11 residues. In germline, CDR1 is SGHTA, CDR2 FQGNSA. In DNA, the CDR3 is TGTGCCAGCAGCTCCGAGCGGGCCCGCCATTTT. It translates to CASSSERARHF.

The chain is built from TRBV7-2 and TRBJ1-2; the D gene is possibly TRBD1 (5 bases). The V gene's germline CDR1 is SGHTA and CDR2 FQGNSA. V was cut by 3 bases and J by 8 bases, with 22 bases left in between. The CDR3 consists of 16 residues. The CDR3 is CASSLASVARGIGYTF. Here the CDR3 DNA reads TGTGCCAGCAGCTTGGCCTCAGTCGCACGGGGGATCGGCTACACCTTC.

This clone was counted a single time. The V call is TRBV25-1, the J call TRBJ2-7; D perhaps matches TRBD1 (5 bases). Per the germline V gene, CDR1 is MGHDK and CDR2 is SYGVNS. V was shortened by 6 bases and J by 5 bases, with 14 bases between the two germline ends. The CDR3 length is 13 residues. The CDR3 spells CASSWGAVNEQYF. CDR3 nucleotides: TGTGCCAGCAGCTGGGGCGCCGTCAACGAGCAGTACTTC.